The 18 T cell receptor beta chains in this list originate from one sample, sequenced in a study of blood T cell repertoires in COVID-19. The table came from immunoSEQ multiplex PCR; TCRdb's copy has only in-frame clones and leaves some out. The repertoire holds 200,000 to 250,000 clones, with under 90% as singletons. Specimen: peripheral blood. These receptors were taken from a man in his fifties or sixties with acute or convalescent COVID-19.

The chain links TRBV12-2 to TRBJ2-3; the table's D call, TRBD2, was not checked against the DNA. TRBV12-2 is a pseudogene. CDR3 length: 15 residues. CDR3 coding DNA: TGTGCAAGTCGCCCGACTAGCGGGGACACAGATACGCAGTATTTT. Translation: CASRPTSGDTDTQYF.

This clone was detected only once. This chain uses TRBV30 with TRBJ2-2; maybe TRBD2 (6 bases). Germline assignment: CDR1 GTSNPN and CDR2 SVGIG (reference sequence). The CDR3 has 14 residues. V lost 4 bases, J lost 3 bases, and 12 bases lay in between. The CDR3 DNA reads TGTGCCTGGATAAGGGGAGGATACACCGGGGAGCTGTTTTTT. Amino acid sequence: CAWIRGGYTGELFF.

The chain carries TRBV19 and TRBJ1-5; 8 nucleotides line up with TRBD1. Germline V CDR1 and CDR2: LNHDA, SQIVND (reference sequence). V trimming: 7 bases; J trimming: 7 bases; junction bases outside the gene matches: 6. This CDR3 is 13 amino acids long. For the CDR3, the DNA is TGTGCCAGTACCCAGGGGGCGCGGCAGCCCCAGCATTTT. This translates into CASTQGARQPQHF. The whole variable domain, filled in from reference TRBV19 and TRBJ1-5, reads DGGITQSPKYLFRKEGQNVTLSCEQNLNHDAMYWYRQDPGQGLRLIYYSQIVNDFQKGDIAEGYSVSREKKESFPLTVTSAQKNPTAFYLCASTQGARQPQHFGDGTRLSIL.

This clone was found a few times. This chain uses TRBV27 with TRBJ1-5; TRBD1 matches 7 bases. The CDR3 is 14 amino acids. The J segment lost 7 bases and the V segment lost 2 bases, leaving 5 bases of the junction unmatched. Germline loops: CDR1 MNHEY, CDR2 SMNVEV (reference sequence). The CDR3 here is CASSLRGGLQPQHF. CDR3 nucleotides: TGTGCCAGCAGTTTAAGAGGGGGCCTCCAGCCCCAGCATTTT.

The sample holds a few counts of this clone. The V gene is TRBV6-5, the J gene TRBJ1-2; D is undetermined. The CDR3 has 15 residues. V was trimmed by 6 bases and J by 2 bases, leaving 16 bases between them. Germline CDR1 is MNHEY and CDR2 is SVGAGI. CDR3 sequence reads: CASRESHNLNYGYTF. Written as DNA, the CDR3 is TGTGCCAGCAGGGAGTCCCACAACCTAAACTATGGCTACACCTTC.

The chain couples TRBV15 to TRBJ1-5; D gene ambiguous. The ends were cut back, 0 bases at V and 4 bases at J, with 10 bases in the middle. The V gene's germline CDR1 is LNHNV and CDR2 YYDKDF (reference sequence). This CDR3 has 15 amino acids. CDR3 residues: CATSRDMSGNQPQHF. CDR3 DNA: TGTGCCACCAGCAGAGATATGTCGGGAAATCAGCCCCAGCATTTT.

The genes are TRBV27 and TRBJ1-5, with D perhaps TRBD1 (6 bases). The CDR3 consists of 14 residues. Trimming shortened V by 4 bases and J by 6 bases, and 13 bases separated the two germline ends. Germline lookup yields CDR1 MNHEY and CDR2 SMNVEV (reference sequence). CDR3 in amino acids: CASSSLQGVQPQHF. The CDR3 bases are TGTGCCAGCAGTTCCCTACAGGGAGTTCAGCCCCAGCATTTT.

V gene TRBV5-6 combines with J gene TRBJ1-2, with 8 bases that match TRBD1. The CDR3 consists of 12 residues. CDR1 is SGHDT and CDR2 is YYEEEE in the germline V gene. The V gene end was trimmed by 4 bases and the J gene end by 9 bases; junction bases not matched to a gene: 5. For the CDR3, the DNA is TGTGCCAGCAGCCCGGGACAGGCCCGCTACACCTTC. This codes for CASSPGQARYTF.

CDR3 sequence: CASSLRTSGGPSYEQYF. The CDR3 region has the DNA TGTGCCAGCAGCTTGCGGACTAGCGGGGGACCCTCCTACGAGCAGTACTTC. The chain combines TRBV7-8 with TRBJ2-7, with 13 bases lining up with TRBD2. The V gene end was trimmed by 3 bases and the J gene end by 0 bases; junction bases not matched to a gene: 5. This CDR3 is 17 amino acids long. Germline V gives CDR1 SGHVS, CDR2 FQNEAQ.

The gene calls are TRBV11-2 and TRBJ1-1; a possible D gene is TRBD1 (5 bases). The CDR3 loop spans 18 amino acids. Germline V lookup: CDR1 SGHAT, CDR2 FQNNGV. V was pared by 0 bases and J by 0 bases, with 17 bases between. In DNA form, the CDR3 reads TGTGCCAGCAGCTTAGACGAATCTCAAGGGACTATGAACACTGAAGCTTTCTTT. Encoded protein: CASSLDESQGTMNTEAFF.

This clone has a single count. The chain has TRBV11-1 and TRBJ2-1; 8 bases are shared with TRBD1. The germline V gene has CDR1 SGHAT and CDR2 FQDESV (reference sequence). J gave up 7 bases and V 5 bases, and 10 bases lay outside the gene matches. The CDR3 runs to 15 residues. The CDR3 coding sequence is TGTGCCAGCAGCACGGGACAGGTATGGGGAAATGAGCAGTTCTTC. This translates into CASSTGQVWGNEQFF.

The V call is TRBV30, the J call TRBJ2-2; D uncertain. CDR3 length equals 13 residues. CDR1 is GTSNPN and CDR2 is SVGIG in the germline V gene (reference sequence). V was pared by 3 bases and J by 3 bases, with 8 bases between. DNA of the CDR3: TGTGCCTGGAGGGTACCGGACACCGGGGAGCTGTTTTTT. This sequence encodes CAWRVPDTGELFF.

CDR3 loop: CASSHRVTGGTYEQYF. In nucleotides, the CDR3 is TGTGCCAGCAGCCATCGGGTGACGGGGGGTACCTACGAGCAGTACTTC. The chain has TRBV3-1 (or the pseudogene TRBV3-2) and TRBJ2-7; 7 bases agree with TRBD2. Trimming removed 3 bases from V and 2 bases from J; junction bases left unmatched: 10. The germline V gene encodes CDR1 LGHDT and CDR2 YNNKEL (reference sequence). This CDR3 is built from 16 residues.

The genes are TRBV14 and TRBJ2-5; possibly TRBD1 for D (6 bases). The germline gives CDR1 SGHDN, CDR2 FVKESK. Trimming removed 4 bases at V and 6 bases at J, with 27 bases between. CDR3 length: 18 amino acids. The CDR3 loop reads CASSPNYLVGDIGQTQYF. The CDR3 nucleotides are TGTGCCAGCAGCCCAAATTATCTCGTAGGGGACATCGGTCAGACCCAGTACTTC.

The chain links TRBV11-2 to TRBJ2-7; 7 bases agree with TRBD1. Germline CDR1 SGHAT, CDR2 FQNNGV. V gave up 1 base and J gave up 0 bases; unmatched junction bases: 12. This CDR3 has 18 amino acids. The CDR3 loop is CASSLGLERGRSSYEQYF. CDR3 in DNA: TGTGCCAGCAGCTTAGGTCTTGAGAGGGGGCGTAGCTCCTACGAGCAGTACTTC. Supplemented by reference TRBV11-2 and TRBJ2-7, the full variable domain reads EAGVAQSPRYKIIEKRQSVAFWCNPISGHATLYWYQQILGQGPKLLIQFQNNGVVDDSQLPKDRFSAERLKGVDSTLKIQPAKLEDSAVYLCASSLGLERGRSSYEQYFGPGTRLTVT.

This chain joins TRBV5-1 and TRBJ1-1, with 9 bases aligning to TRBD1. This CDR3 has 16 amino acids. With 0 bases clipped from V and 5 bases from J, the junction kept 8 bases outside the gene matches. CDR1 is SGHRS, CDR2 YFSETQ, per germline. The CDR3 region has the DNA TGCGCCAGCAGCTTGGCCGCCGGGACAGGGTCGACTGAAGCTTTCTTT. Amino acid sequence: CASSLAAGTGSTEAFF.

The V gene is TRBV19, the J gene TRBJ1-1, with 8 positions matching TRBD1. Germline trimming cut 4 bases from V and 11 bases from J; bases unmatched to any gene: 9. Germline loops: CDR1 LNHDA, CDR2 SQIVND (reference sequence). The CDR3 has 13 residues. CDR3 amino acids: CASSTARQGTAFF. The CDR3 DNA follows: TGTGCCAGTAGTACAGCCAGACAGGGGACGGCTTTCTTT.

This clone was seen a handful of times. An end of the junction differs from the germline gene, which may be a read error. The J gene is TRBJ1-4, the V gene TRBV30, with 7 nucleotides matching TRBD1. The germline CDR1 and CDR2 sequences are GTSNPN and SVGIG (reference sequence). The CDR3 totals 12 residues. This CDR3 is CAWSLQGDESIF. The CDR3 DNA is TGTGCCTGGAGTCTCCAGGGGGATGAGAGCATTTTT.